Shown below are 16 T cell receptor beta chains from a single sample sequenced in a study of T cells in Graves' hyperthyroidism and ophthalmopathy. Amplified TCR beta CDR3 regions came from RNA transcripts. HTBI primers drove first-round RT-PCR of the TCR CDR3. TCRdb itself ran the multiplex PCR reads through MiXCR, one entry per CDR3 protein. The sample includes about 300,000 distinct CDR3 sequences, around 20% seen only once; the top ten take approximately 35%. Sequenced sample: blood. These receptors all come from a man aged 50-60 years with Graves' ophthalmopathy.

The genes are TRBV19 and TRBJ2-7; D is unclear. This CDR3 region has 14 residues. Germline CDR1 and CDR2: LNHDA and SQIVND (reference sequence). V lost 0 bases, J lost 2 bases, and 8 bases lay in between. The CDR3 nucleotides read TGTGCCAGTAGTATAGACCGTGGACCCTACGAGCAGTACTTC. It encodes CASSIDRGPYEQYF.

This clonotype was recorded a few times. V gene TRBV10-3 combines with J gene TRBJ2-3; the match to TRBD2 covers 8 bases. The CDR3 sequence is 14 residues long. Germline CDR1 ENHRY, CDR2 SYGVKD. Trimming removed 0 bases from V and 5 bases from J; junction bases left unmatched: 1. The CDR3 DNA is TGTGCCATCAGTGAGTCTACTAGCGGAGATACGCAGTATTTT. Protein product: CAISESTSGDTQYF.

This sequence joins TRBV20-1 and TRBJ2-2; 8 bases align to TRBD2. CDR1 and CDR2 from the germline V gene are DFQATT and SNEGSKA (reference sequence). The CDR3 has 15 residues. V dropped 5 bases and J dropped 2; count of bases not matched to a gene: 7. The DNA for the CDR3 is TGCAGTGCTCCTGGACTAGCTCGCAACACCGGGGAGCTGTTTTTT. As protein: CSAPGLARNTGELFF.

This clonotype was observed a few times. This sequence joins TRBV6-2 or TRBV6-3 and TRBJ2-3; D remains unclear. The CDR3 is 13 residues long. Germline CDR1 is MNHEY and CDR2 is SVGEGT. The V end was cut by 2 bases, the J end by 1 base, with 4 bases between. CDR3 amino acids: CASSYAGTDTQYF. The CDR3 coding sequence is TGTGCCAGCAGTTACGCGGGCACAGATACGCAGTATTTT.

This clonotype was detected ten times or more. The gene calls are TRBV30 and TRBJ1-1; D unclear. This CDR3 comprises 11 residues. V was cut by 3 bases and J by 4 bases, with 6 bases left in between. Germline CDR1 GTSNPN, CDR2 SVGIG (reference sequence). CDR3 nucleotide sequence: TGTGCCTGGAGGGGAGGCACTGAAGCTTTCTTT. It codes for CAWRGGTEAFF.

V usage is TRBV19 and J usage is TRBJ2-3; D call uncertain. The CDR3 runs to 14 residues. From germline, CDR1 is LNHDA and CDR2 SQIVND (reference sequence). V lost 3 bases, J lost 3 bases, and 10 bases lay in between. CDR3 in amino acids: CASSILAGTDTQYF. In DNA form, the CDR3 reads TGTGCCAGTAGTATTCTCGCCGGGACAGATACGCAGTATTTT.

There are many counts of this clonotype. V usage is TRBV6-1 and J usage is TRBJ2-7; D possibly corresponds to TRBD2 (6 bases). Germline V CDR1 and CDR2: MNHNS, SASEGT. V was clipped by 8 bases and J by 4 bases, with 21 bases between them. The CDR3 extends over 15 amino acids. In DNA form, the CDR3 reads TGTGCCAGCTGGTCTAGCGCCCGATTCGATTACGAGCAGTACTTC. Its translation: CASWSSARFDYEQYF.

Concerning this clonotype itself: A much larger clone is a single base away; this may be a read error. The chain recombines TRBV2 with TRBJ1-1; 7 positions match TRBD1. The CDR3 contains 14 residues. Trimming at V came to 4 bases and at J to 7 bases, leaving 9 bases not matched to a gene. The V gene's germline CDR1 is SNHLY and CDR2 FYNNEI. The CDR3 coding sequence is TGTGCCAGCAGTGGAGACAGGGTCCATAGTGAAGCTTTCTTT. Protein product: CASSGDRVHSEAFF.

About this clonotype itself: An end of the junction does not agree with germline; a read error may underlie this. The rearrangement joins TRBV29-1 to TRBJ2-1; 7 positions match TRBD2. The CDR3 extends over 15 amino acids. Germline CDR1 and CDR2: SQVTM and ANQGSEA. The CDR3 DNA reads TGCAGCATTGAGCGGGTACTAGCGTCCTACAATGAGCAGTTCTTC. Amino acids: CSIERVLASYNEQFF.

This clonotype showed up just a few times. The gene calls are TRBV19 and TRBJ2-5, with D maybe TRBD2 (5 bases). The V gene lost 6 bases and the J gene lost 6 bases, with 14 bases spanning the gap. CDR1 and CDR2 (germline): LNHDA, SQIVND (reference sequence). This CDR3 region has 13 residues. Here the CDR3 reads CASSDERVQTQYF. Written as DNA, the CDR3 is TGTGCCAGTAGCGACGAGAGGGTCCAGACCCAGTACTTC.

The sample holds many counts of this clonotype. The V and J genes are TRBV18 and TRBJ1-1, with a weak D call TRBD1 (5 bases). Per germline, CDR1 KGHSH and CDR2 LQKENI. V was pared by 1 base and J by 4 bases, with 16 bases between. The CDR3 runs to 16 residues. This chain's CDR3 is CASSPLPGQAGTEAFF. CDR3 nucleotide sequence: TGTGCCAGCTCACCACTACCAGGGCAAGCCGGCACTGAAGCTTTCTTT. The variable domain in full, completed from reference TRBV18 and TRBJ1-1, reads NAGVMQNPRHLVRRRGQEARLRCSPMKGHSHVYWYRQLPEEGLKFMVYLQKENIIDESGMPKERFSAEFPKEGPSILRIQQVVRGDSAAYFCASSPLPGQAGTEAFFGQGTRLTVV.

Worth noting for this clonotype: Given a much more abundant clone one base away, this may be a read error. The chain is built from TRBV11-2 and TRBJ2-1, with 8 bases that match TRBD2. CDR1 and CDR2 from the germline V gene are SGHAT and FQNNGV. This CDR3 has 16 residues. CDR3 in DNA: TGTGCCAGCAGCCCTGTAGCGGGAACCTCCTACGATGAGCAGTTCTTC. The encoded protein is CASSPVAGTSYDEQFF.

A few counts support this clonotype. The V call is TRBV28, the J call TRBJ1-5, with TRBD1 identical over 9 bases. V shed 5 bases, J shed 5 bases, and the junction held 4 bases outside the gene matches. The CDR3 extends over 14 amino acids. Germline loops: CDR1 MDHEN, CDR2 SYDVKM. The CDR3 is CASSLTGGYQPQHF. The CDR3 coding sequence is TGTGCCAGCAGTCTGACAGGGGGGTATCAGCCCCAGCATTTT.

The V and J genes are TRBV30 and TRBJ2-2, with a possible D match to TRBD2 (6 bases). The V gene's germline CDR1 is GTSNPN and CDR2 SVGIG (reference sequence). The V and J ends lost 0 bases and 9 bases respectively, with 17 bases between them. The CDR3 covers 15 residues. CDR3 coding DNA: TGTGCCTGGAGTGTCATGAGACTAGATTTTCGGGAGCTGTTTTTT. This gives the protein CAWSVMRLDFRELFF.

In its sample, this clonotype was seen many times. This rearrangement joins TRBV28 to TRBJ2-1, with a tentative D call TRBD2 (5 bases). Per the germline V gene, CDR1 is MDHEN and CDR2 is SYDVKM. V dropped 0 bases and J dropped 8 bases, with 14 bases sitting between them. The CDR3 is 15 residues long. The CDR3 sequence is CASSLWRSTRDEQFF. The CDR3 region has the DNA TGTGCCAGCAGTTTATGGCGATCGACGAGGGATGAGCAGTTCTTC.

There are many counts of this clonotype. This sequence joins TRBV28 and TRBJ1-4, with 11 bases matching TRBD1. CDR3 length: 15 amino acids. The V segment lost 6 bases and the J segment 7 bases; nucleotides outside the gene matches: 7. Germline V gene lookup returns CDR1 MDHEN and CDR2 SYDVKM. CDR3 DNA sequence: TGTGCCAGCAGACTCGGGACAGGGGGACTTGAAAAACTGTTTTTT. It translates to CASRLGTGGLEKLFF.